The entry below describes one T cell receptor (beta chain). In the authors' workflow: How many nucleated cells were present was estimated from reference gene primer amplification. Method: immunoSEQ multiplex PCR; TCRdb's copy keeps in-frame clones and lacks some. The DNA was the basis for D and trimming; V, J and clone size are from that table. The sample holds around 42,000 clones, about 76% seen once. The V end lost 6 bases, the J end lost 4 bases, and 12 bases lay between the germline ends. The CDR3 has 13 amino acids. CDR1 and CDR2 from the germline V gene are MNHEY and SVGAGI. These data come from a study of blood T cell repertoires in COVID-19. Study summary: The analysed material was cDNA or gDNA that came from T cells, B-cell-depleted T cells, or PBMCs.

Sequenced material: peripheral blood. The receptor comes from a man aged 65 to 79 with active or convalescent COVID-19. This chain connects TRBV6-5 to TRBJ1-1; no firm D call. CDR3 sequence: CASRQEVVTEAFF. DNA of the CDR3: TGTGCCAGCAGGCAGGAAGTAGTCACTGAAGCTTTCTTT.